This TCR beta chain was sequenced in a study (dated by TCRdb to the mid-2010s). For the study in its entirety: Whether tumor-infiltrating Tregs in breast cancer are recruited from blood Tregs or converted in situ from other CD4+ T cell subsets was tested.

CDR1 and CDR2 are read off the germline V gene as SGHRS and YFSETQ. At the junction V is shortened by 0 bases and J by 3 bases; bases outside the gene matches: 3. Including cysteine and phenylalanine, the CDR3 has 14 amino acids. This entry keeps only the CDR3 DNA: 42 bases, framed from base 1. Full-length TCR variable regions were amplified by 5' RACE PCR using constant-region reverse primers, and then by semi-nested PCR using Nested Universal Primer A. Using the ReliaPrep RNA Cell Miniprep System, total RNA was extracted, and the SMARTer RACE 5'/3' Kit was then used to reverse transcribe the RNA into 5'RACE-ready cDNA. Multiplex adaptors were used to barcode full-length TCR alpha and beta libraries, and the barcoded libraries were sequenced on an Illumina MiSeq. As for the original processing: For each of nine subset-tissue groups, sequencing data from the five patients were pooled, and the groups were compared by unsupervised clustering of TCR gene usage. Repertoire similarity was calculated with the Morisita-Horn index, weighting shared sequences by their contribution to each repertoire. TCRdb trimmed public reads at Q25 via fastp, called clones via MiXCR and kept in-frame beta chains. Every entry covers one CDR3 protein and lists the most common genes and DNA from its rows. Clone size and V and J calls follow TCRdb, not the original study. The sample data list several thousand distinct CDR3 sequences, and more than 50% of these were observed just once. The ten largest make up 6.2% of the sample.

Note on this clonotype: Its antigen is unknown. One base away there is no much larger clone; base qualities are not given.

Overall study outcomes, separate from this receptor: Tumor memory CD4+ T cell TCR gene usage was found to cluster with blood and lymph node memory CD4+ cells and with lymph node naive CD4+ cells. Rather than covering whole repertoires, validation in the larger cohort was restricted to a single TCR beta V-J rearrangement. The TCR alpha and beta sequences of tumor-infiltrating Tregs showed the greatest overlap with tumor naive CD4+ T cells, followed by blood naive CD4+ T cells.

The memory CD4+ T cell population was isolated based on a CD4+CD45RO+CD25- phenotype. Tregs, naive and memory CD4+ T cells from tumor, blood and ipsilateral draining lymph nodes of a handful of breast cancer patients underwent full-length TCR alpha and beta sequencing. Tumor tissue, along with lymph nodes from ipsilateral axillary dissection, was perfused with PBS, minced, and then digested using collagenase I and hyaluronidase. FACS confirmed that the sorted cell populations were more than 90% pure. The sample taken for sequencing was tumor-infiltrating memory CD4+ T cells sorted from the breast tumor. The cell subset or site label of this sample denotes: memory CD4+ T cells, CD4+CD45RO+CD25-. The receptor was isolated from a female donor with breast cancer. The chain uses TRBV5-1 and TRBJ2-7; a stretch of 7 junction bases matches TRBD1. CDR3 loop: CASSLDWDSYEQYF. In nucleotides, the sequence is TGCGCCAGCAGCTTGGACTGGGACAGCTACGAGCAGTACTTC.